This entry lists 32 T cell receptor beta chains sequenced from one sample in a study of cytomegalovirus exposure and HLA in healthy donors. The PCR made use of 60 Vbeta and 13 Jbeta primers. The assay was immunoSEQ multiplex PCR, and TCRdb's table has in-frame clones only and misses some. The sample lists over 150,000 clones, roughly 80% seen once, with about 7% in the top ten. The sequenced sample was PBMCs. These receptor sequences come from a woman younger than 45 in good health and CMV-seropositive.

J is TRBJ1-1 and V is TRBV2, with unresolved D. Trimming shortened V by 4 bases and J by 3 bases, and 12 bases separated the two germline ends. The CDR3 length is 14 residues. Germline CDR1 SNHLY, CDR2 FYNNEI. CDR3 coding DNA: TGTGCCAGCAGTGTTGAGGAGGGATACACTGAAGCTTTCTTT. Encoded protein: CASSVEEGYTEAFF.

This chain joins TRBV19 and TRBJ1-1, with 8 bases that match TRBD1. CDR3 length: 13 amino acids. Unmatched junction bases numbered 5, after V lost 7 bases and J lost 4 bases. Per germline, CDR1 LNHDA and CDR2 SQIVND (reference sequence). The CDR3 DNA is TGTGCCAGTACTCAGGACAGGGTCACTGAAGCTTTCTTT. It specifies CASTQDRVTEAFF.

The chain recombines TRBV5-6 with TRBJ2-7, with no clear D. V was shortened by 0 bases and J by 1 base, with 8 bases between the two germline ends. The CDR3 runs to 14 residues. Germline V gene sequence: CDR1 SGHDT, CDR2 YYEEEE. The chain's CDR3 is CASSLASLSYEQYF. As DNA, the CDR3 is TGTGCCAGCAGCTTGGCCTCTCTATCCTACGAGCAGTACTTC.

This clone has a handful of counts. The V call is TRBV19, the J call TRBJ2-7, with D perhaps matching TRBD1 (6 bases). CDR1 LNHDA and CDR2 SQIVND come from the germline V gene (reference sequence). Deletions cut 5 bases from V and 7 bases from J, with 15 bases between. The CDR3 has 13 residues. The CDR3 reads CASSPTGNQEQYF. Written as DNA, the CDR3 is TGTGCCAGTAGTCCGACAGGAAATCAAGAGCAGTACTTC.

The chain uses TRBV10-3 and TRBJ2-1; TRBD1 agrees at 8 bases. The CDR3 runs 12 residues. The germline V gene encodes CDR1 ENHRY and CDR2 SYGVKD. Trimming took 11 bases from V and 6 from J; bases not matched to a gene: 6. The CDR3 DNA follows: TGTGCCGTTGGTACAGGGGGCAATGAGCAGTTCTTC. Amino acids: CAVGTGGNEQFF.

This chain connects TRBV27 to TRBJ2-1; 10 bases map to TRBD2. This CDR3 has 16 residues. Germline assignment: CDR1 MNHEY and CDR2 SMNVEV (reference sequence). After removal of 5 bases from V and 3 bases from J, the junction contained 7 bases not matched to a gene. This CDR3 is CASSPLAGGSYNEQFF. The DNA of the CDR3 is TGTGCCAGCAGTCCATTAGCGGGGGGTAGCTACAATGAGCAGTTCTTC.

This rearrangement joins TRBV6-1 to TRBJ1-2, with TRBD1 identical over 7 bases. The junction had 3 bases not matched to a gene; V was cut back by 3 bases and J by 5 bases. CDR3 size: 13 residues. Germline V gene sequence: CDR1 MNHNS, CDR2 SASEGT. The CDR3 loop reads CASSDRTGYGYTF. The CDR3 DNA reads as TGTGCCAGCAGTGACCGGACAGGTTATGGCTACACCTTC.

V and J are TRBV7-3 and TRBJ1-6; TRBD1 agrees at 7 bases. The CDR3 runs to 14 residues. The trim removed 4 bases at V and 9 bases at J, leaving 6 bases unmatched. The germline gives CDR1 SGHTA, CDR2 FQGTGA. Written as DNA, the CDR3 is TGTGCCAGCAGCTCGGGACAGTCTCGTTCACCCCTCCACTTT. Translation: CASSSGQSRSPLHF.

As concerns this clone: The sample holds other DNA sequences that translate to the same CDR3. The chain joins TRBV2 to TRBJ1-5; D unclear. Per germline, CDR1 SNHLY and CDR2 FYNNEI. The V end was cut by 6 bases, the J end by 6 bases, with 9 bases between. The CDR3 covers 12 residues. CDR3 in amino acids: CASRGEGQPQHF. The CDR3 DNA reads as TGTGCCAGCAGGGGAGAAGGTCAGCCCCAGCATTTT.

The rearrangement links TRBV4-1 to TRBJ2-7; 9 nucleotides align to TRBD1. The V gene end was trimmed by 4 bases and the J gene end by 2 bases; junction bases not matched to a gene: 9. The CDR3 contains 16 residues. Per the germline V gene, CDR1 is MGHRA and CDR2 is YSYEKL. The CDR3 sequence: CASSLAEGQGAYEQYF. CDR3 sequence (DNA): TGCGCCAGCAGCCTCGCCGAGGGACAGGGTGCCTACGAGCAGTACTTC.

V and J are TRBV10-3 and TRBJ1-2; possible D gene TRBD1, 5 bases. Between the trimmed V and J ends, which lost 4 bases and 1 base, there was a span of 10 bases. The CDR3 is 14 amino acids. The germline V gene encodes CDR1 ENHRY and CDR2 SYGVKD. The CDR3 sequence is CAISASRDNYGYTF. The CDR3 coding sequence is TGTGCCATCAGTGCTTCCAGGGATAACTATGGCTACACCTTC.

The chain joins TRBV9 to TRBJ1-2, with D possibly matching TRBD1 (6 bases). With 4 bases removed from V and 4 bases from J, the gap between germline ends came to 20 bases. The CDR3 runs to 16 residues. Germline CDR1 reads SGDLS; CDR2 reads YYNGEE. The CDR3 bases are TGTGCCAGCAGCCCCTCGACAGGAAAGGGTACCTATGGCTACACCTTC. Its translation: CASSPSTGKGTYGYTF.

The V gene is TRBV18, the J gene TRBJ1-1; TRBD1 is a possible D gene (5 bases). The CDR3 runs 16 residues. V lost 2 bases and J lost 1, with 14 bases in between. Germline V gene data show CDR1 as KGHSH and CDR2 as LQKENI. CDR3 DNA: TGTGCCAGCTCACCATTATCAAGGGGCGCGAACACTGAAGCTTTCTTT. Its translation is CASSPLSRGANTEAFF.

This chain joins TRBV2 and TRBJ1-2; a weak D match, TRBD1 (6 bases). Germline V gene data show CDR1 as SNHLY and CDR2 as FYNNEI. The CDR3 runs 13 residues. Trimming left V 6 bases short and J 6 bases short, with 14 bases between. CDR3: CASRRDIGNGYTF. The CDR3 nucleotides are TGTGCCAGCAGAAGGGACATCGGAAATGGCTACACCTTC.

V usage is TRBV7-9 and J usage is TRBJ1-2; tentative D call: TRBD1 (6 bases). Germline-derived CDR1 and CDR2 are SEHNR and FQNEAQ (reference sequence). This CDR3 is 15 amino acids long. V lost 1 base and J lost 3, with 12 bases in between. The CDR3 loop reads CASSLEDRAYYGYTF. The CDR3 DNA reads TGTGCCAGCAGCTTAGAGGACAGAGCTTACTATGGCTACACCTTC.

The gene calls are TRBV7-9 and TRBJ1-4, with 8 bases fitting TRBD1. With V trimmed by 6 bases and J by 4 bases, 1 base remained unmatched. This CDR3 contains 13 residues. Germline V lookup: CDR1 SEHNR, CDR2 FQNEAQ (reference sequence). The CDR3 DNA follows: TGTGCCAGCAGGGGACAGGTTAATGAAAAACTGTTTTTT. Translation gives CASRGQVNEKLFF. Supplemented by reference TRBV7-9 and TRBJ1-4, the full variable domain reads DTGVSQNPRHKITKRGQNVTFRCDPISEHNRLYWYRQTLGQGPEFLTYFQNEAQLEKSRLLSDRFSAERPKGSFSTLEIQRTEQGDSAMYLCASRGQVNEKLFFGSGTQLSVL.

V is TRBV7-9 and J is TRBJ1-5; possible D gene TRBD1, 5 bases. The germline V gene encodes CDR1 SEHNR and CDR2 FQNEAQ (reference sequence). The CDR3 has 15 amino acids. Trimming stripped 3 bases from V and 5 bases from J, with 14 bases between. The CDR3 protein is CASSFRDRTYQPQHF. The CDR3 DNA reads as TGTGCCAGCAGCTTCAGGGATCGTACCTATCAGCCCCAGCATTTT.

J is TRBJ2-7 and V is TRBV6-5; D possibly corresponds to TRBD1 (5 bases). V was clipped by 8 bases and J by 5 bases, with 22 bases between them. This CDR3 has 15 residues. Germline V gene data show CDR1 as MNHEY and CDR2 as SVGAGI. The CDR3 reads CASEQRGSQGDEQYF. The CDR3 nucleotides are TGTGCCAGCGAACAAAGGGGCTCCCAAGGCGACGAGCAGTACTTC.

The CDR3 sequence: CASSMGQGTLGTEAFF. CDR3 DNA: TGTGCCAGCAGCATGGGACAGGGGACTTTGGGAACTGAAGCTTTCTTT. The genes are TRBV5-4 and TRBJ1-1, with 10 positions matching TRBD1. Trimming at V came to 4 bases and at J to 5 bases, leaving 11 bases not matched to a gene. CDR3 size: 16 residues. Germline loops: CDR1 SGHNT, CDR2 YYREEE (reference sequence).

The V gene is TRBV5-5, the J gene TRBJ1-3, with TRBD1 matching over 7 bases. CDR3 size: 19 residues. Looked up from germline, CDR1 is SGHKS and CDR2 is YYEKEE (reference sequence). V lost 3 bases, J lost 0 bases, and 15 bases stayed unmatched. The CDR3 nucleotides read TGTGCCAGCAGCTCAACCATCCGGGACAGAGGCTACTCTGGAAACACCATATATTTT. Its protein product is CASSSTIRDRGYSGNTIYF.

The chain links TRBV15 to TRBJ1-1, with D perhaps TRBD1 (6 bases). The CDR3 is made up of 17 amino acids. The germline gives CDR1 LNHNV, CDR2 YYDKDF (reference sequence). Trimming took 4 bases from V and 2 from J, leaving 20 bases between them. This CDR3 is CATSTSFWTEGNTEAFF. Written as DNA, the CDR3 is TGTGCCACCAGCACCAGTTTTTGGACAGAAGGAAACACTGAAGCTTTCTTT.

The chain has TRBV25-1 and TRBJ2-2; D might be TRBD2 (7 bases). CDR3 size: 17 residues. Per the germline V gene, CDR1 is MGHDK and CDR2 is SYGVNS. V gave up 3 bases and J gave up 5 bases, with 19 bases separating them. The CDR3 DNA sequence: TGTGCCAGCAGTGAGTTGCGGGGGCAAAGGACGACCGGGGAGCTGTTTTTT. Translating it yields CASSELRGQRTTGELFF.

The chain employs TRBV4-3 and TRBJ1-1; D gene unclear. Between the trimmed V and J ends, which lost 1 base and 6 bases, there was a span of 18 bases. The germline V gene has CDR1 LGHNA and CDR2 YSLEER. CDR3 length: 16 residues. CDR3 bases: TGCGCCAGCAGCCAAGCCAATGGGGAGGGTATCTCTGAAGCTTTCTTT. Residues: CASSQANGEGISEAFF.

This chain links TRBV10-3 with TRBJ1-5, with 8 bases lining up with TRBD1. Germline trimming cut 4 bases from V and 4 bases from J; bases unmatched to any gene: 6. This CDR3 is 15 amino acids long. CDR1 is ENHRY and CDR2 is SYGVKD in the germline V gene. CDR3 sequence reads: CAISAGQVGNQPQHF. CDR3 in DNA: TGTGCCATCAGTGCGGGACAGGTGGGAAATCAGCCCCAGCATTTT.

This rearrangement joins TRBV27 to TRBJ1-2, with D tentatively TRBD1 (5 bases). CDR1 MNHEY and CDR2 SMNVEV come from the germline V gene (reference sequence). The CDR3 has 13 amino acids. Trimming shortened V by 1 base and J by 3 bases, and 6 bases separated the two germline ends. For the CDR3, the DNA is TGTGCCAGCAGTTTATGGGGCCACTATGGCTACACCTTC. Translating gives CASSLWGHYGYTF.

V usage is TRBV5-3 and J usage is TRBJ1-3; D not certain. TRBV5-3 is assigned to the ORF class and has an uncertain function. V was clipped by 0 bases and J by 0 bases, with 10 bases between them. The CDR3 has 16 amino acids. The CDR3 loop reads CARSLGEMSSGNTIYF. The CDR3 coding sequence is TGTGCCAGAAGCTTGGGGGAGATGAGCTCTGGAAACACCATATATTTT.

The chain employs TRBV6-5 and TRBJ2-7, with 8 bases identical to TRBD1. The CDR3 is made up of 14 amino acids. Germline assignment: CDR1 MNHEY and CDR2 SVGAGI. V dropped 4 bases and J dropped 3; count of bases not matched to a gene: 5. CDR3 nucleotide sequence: TGTGCCAGCAGTTGGGGACAGGCAAGCTACGAGCAGTACTTC. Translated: CASSWGQASYEQYF.

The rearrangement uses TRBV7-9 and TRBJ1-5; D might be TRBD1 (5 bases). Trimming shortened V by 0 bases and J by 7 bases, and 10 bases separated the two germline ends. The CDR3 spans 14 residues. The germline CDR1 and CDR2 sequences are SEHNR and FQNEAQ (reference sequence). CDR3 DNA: TGTGCCAGCAGCTTAGCAGGGGCAGGACAGCCCCAGCATTTT. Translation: CASSLAGAGQPQHF.

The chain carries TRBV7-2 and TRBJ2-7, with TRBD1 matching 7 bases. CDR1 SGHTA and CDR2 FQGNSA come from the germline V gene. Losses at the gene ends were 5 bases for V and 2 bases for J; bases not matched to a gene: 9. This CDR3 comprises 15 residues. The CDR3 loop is CASSTDRVVAYEQYF. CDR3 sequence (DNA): TGTGCCAGCAGCACCGACAGGGTCGTAGCCTACGAGCAGTACTTC.

CDR3 sequence reads: CASNPQLAGGRDEQFF. The CDR3 nucleotides read TGTGCCAGCAACCCTCAACTAGCGGGGGGGAGAGATGAGCAGTTCTTC. The chain couples TRBV7-2 to TRBJ2-1; TRBD2 matches at 13 bases. The germline CDR1 and CDR2 sequences are SGHTA and FQGNSA. V was clipped by 7 bases and J by 8 bases; unmatched bases: 11. The CDR3 has 16 amino acids. Drawing the rest from reference TRBV7-2 and TRBJ2-1, the complete variable domain is GAGVSQSPSNKVTEKGKDVELRCDPISGHTALYWYRQSLGQGLEFLIYFQGNSAPDKSGLPSDRFSAERTGGSVSTLTIQRTQQEDSAVYLCASNPQLAGGRDEQFFGPGTRLTVL.

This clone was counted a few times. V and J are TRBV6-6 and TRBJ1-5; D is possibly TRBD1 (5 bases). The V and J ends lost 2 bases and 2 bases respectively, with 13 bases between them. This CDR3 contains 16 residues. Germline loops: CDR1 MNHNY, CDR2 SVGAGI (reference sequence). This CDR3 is CASSYGSLQGNQPQHF. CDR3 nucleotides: TGTGCCAGCAGTTACGGAAGTTTACAGGGCAATCAGCCCCAGCATTTT.

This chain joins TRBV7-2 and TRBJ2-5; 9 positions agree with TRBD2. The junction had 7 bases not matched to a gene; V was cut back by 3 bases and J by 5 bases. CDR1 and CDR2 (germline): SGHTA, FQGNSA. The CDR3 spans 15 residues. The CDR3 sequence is CASSFPAGGGETQYF. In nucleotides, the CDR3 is TGTGCCAGCAGCTTCCCAGCGGGGGGAGGGGAGACCCAGTACTTC. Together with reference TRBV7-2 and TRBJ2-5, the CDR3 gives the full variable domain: GAGVSQSPSNKVTEKGKDVELRCDPISGHTALYWYRQSLGQGLEFLIYFQGNSAPDKSGLPSDRFSAERTGGSVSTLTIQRTQQEDSAVYLCASSFPAGGGETQYFGPGTRLLVL.